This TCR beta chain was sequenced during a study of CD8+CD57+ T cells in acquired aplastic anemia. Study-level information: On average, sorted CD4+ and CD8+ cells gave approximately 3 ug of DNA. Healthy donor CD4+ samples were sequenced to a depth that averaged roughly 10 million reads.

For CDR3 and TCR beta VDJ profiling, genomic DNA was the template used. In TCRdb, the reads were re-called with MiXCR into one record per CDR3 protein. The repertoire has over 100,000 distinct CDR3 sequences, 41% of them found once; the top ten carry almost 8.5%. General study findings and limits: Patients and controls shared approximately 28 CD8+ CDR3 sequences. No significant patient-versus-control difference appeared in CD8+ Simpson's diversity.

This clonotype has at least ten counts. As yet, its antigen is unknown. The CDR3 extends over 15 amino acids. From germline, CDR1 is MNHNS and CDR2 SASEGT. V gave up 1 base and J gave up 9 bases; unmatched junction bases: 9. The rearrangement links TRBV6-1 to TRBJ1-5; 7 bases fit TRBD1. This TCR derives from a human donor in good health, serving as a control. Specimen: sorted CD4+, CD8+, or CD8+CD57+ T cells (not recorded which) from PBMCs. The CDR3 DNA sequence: TGTGCCAGCAGTGAAGTACCAACAGGGGTGTTGCCCCAGCATTTT. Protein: CASSEVPTGVLPQHF.